A selection of T cell receptor beta chains follows, all from one sample in a study of T-cell memory formation after mild COVID-19. TCRdb analysed the 5' RACE reads with MiXCR anew, one entry per CDR3 protein. The table has hundreds of thousands of distinct CDR3 sequences, approximately 15% seen once. The specimen sequenced was PBMCs or a T cell subset sorted from them (not recorded which). All receptors derive from a man in his late teens or twenties who had mild COVID-19 (a few samples of this study predate the infection). Cell type and time point are not known. Both conserved end residues are part of each CDR3. A D gene is named only where the DNA matches it firmly. Some rows have no size entry. The others give once, few or many, or a class for an expanded clone.

d_call clone_size j_call v_call cdr3_aa cdr3_nt
TRBD1 few TRBJ2-5 TRBV7-6 CASSSRTGPETRYF TGTGCCAGCAGCTCCCGGACAGGGCCGGAGACCCGGTACTTC
. . TRBJ1-5 TRBV12-3/TRBV12-4 CASGLQGQPQHF TGTGCCAGCGGCCTTCAGGGCCAGCCCCAGCATTTT
. . TRBJ2-5 TRBV7-9 CASSLPNGETQYF TGTGCCAGCAGCCTTCCGAATGGGGAGACCCAGTACTTC
. few TRBJ1-6 TRBV4-2 CASSQGTHGDSPLHF TGTGCCAGCAGCCAAGGGACCCACGGGGATTCACCCCTCCACTTT
. few TRBJ1-5 TRBV24-1 CATSATAHQPQHF TGTGCCACCAGTGCCACAGCCCATCAGCCCCAGCATTTT
. few TRBJ1-1 TRBV6-5 CASRSGTVGEAFF TGTGCCAGCAGATCCGGGACTGTGGGTGAAGCTTTCTTT
. few TRBJ1-4 TRBV5-5 CASSLAGSWDEKLFF TGTGCCAGCAGCTTGGCTGGGTCCTGGGATGAAAAACTGTTTTTT
. many TRBJ2-1 TRBV20-1 CSARVLDEQFF TGCAGTGCTAGGGTCCTCGATGAGCAGTTCTTC
. . TRBJ2-2 TRBV12-3/TRBV12-4 CASSLNGNTGELFF TGTGCCAGCAGTTTAAACGGAAACACCGGGGAGCTGTTTTTT
TRBD2 . TRBJ2-6 TRBV6-5 CASSRRGAGANVLTF TGTGCCAGCAGCCGCCGGGGGGCTGGGGCCAACGTCCTGACTTTC
. . TRBJ2-3 TRBV29-1 CSVEREEDTQYF TGCAGCGTTGAAAGGGAGGAGGATACGCAGTATTTT
. . TRBJ2-2 TRBV7-3 CASSPRPQGQNTGELFF TGTGCCAGCAGCCCTAGGCCACAGGGACAGAACACCGGGGAGCTGTTTTTT
. . TRBJ1-2 TRBV18 CASSLTTTGLNYGYTF TGTGCCAGCTCCCTCACGACGACAGGCCTAAACTATGGCTACACCTTC
TRBD2 many TRBJ2-1 TRBV5-1 CASSLDPSGGNEQFF TGCGCCAGCAGCTTGGATCCTAGCGGGGGTAATGAGCAGTTCTTC
TRBD1 few TRBJ2-2 TRBV20-1 CSAGRQGTNTGELFF TGCAGTGCTGGACGACAGGGGACGAACACCGGGGAGCTGTTTTTT
TRBD1 few TRBJ2-1 TRBV11-2 CASSAAGTANYNEQFF TGTGCCAGCAGCGCTGCCGGGACAGCAAACTACAATGAGCAGTTCTTC
TRBD2 few TRBJ2-5 TRBV29-1 CSVGLAGGQETQYF TGCAGCGTAGGACTAGCGGGGGGGCAAGAGACCCAGTACTTC
. . TRBJ1-1 TRBV7-2 CASSYGRPGDSEAFF TGTGCCAGCAGCTACGGAAGACCCGGAGACTCTGAAGCTTTCTTT
. . TRBJ2-6 TRBV10-3 CAISDPPLSGANVLTF TGTGCCATCAGTGATCCCCCCCTCTCTGGGGCCAACGTCCTGACTTTC
TRBD2 few TRBJ2-3 TRBV4-1 CASSQDPGGASTDTQYF TGCGCCAGCAGCCAAGATCCGGGGGGAGCTAGCACAGATACGCAGTATTTT
. . TRBJ1-1 TRBV11-2 CASSPEMLNTEAFF TGTGCCAGCAGCCCCGAGATGCTGAACACTGAAGCTTTCTTT
. few TRBJ2-1 TRBV3-1 CASSQRTEYTDEQFF TGTGCCAGCAGCCAACGGACCGAGTACACGGATGAGCAGTTCTTC
. . TRBJ2-1 TRBV7-2 CASSFWGNNEQFF TGTGCCAGCAGCTTTTGGGGAAACAATGAGCAGTTCTTC
TRBD2 few TRBJ2-1 TRBV20-1 CSVLELAGPSYNEQFF TGCAGTGTACTAGAGCTAGCGGGACCATCCTACAATGAGCAGTTCTTC
TRBD2 . TRBJ2-1 TRBV12-3/TRBV12-4 CASSPSSGGANEQFF TGTGCCAGCAGTCCGTCTAGCGGGGGGGCCAATGAGCAGTTCTTC
TRBD1 . TRBJ1-1 TRBV7-2 CASSFRQGAYTEAFF TGTGCCAGCAGCTTTCGACAGGGGGCATACACTGAAGCTTTCTTT
. many TRBJ1-1 TRBV7-9 CASSLGGLNTEAFF TGTGCCAGCAGCTTAGGGGGCTTGAACACTGAAGCTTTCTTT